One and the same sample provided the 7 T cell receptor beta chains below, sequenced in a study of response to subunit inactivated influenza vaccine. TCRdb ran MiXCR on the RT-PCR reads and lists one entry per CDR3 protein. This sample yields around 190,000 distinct CDR3 sequences, of which about an eighth are seen a single time; roughly 24% belongs to the top ten. The sequenced sample was CD8+ T cells sorted from PBMCs, obtained less than 6 days after vaccination. The receptors were sampled from a man between 45 and 60 years old who received an inactivated influenza vaccine.

At least ten counts were recorded for this clonotype. The junction differs from germline at one of its ends, possibly a read error. J is TRBJ2-3 and V is TRBV7-9, with D perhaps matching TRBD1 (5 bases). The germline V gene has CDR1 SEHNR and CDR2 FQNEAQ (reference sequence). The CDR3 contains 13 residues. This CDR3 is CASSLQGTDTQYF. DNA of the CDR3: TGCGCCAGCAGCTTACAGGGCACAGATACGCAGTATTTT.

The rearrangement links TRBV29-1 to TRBJ2-2; D remains unclear. Trimming removed 7 bases at V and 5 bases at J, with 8 bases between. CDR1 is SQVTM and CDR2 is ANQGSEA in the germline V gene. The CDR3 is 11 amino acids. The CDR3 DNA reads as TGCAGCGGCCTAGTAACCGGGGAGCTGTTTTTT. Amino acid sequence: CSGLVTGELFF.

The chain recombines TRBV4-1 with TRBJ2-7; 11 bases are shared with TRBD2. In germline, CDR1 is MGHRA, CDR2 YSYEKL. This CDR3 is 16 amino acids long. V trimming: 1 base; J trimming: 5 bases; junction bases outside the gene matches: 7. This CDR3 is CASSQGPLAGGNEQYF. DNA of the CDR3: TGCGCCAGCAGCCAAGGTCCGCTAGCGGGGGGCAACGAGCAGTACTTC.

This clonotype was observed at least ten times. The chain combines TRBV29-1 with TRBJ2-7; no reliable D call. The germline V and J ends were trimmed by 4 bases and 0 bases, with 10 bases remaining between them. The V gene's germline CDR1 is SQVTM and CDR2 ANQGSEA. The CDR3 totals 13 residues. Here the CDR3 reads CSVVAGVSYEQYF. The CDR3 DNA sequence: TGCAGCGTTGTCGCTGGAGTCTCCTACGAGCAGTACTTC.

This clonotype was recorded a few times. The chain links TRBV12-3 or TRBV12-4 to TRBJ2-5; 9 bases match TRBD1. V shed 5 bases, J shed 4 bases, and the junction held 5 bases outside the gene matches. CDR3 length: 14 residues. As DNA, the CDR3 is TGTGCCAGCAGTAAACGGACAGGGGTAGAGACCCAGTACTTC. It specifies CASSKRTGVETQYF.

Of note for this clonotype: This may arise from a read error, as a much more abundant clone is one base away. The rearrangement links TRBV6-2 or TRBV6-3 to TRBJ2-1; possibly TRBD2 for D (5 bases). Per the germline V gene, CDR1 is MNHEY and CDR2 is SVGEGT. The CDR3 runs to 17 residues. The ends were cut back, 1 base at V and 7 bases at J, with 20 bases in the middle. Here the CDR3 DNA reads TGTGCCAGCAGTTACTTAGTAGCGCGAGGGCCTGTTAATGAGCAGTTCTTC. Amino acid sequence: CASSYLVARGPVNEQFF.

In its sample, this clonotype was seen once. The CDR3 bases are TGTGCCATCCGCTCCCGGACTAGCGCCGGGGAGCTGTTTTTT. Residues: CAIRSRTSAGELFF. The chain links TRBV28 to TRBJ2-2, with 9 bases that match TRBD2. Germline V CDR1 and CDR2: MDHEN, SYDVKM. V dropped 10 bases and J dropped 6; count of bases not matched to a gene: 9. This CDR3 has 14 residues.